Presented here are 5 T cell receptor beta chains from one specimen sequenced in a study of beta chain features in type 1 diabetes. What was sequenced were expressed TCRB transcripts, since all of the isolated RNA had been reverse transcribed. Clones were read by immunoSEQ multiplex PCR, and TCRdb kept only the in-frame ones, dropping some. The sample comprises more than 300,000 clones, roughly 8% of which are singletons, and under 0.5% rests with the top ten. Sequencing was carried out using central memory CD4+ T cells from blood. These TCRs come from a woman in her late teens or twenties in good health.

The rearrangement joins TRBV4-3 to TRBJ2-1; D possibly corresponds to TRBD1 (6 bases). Per the germline V gene, CDR1 is LGHNA and CDR2 is YSLEER. V was cut by 1 base and J by 6 bases, with 19 bases left in between. This CDR3 is 17 amino acids long. The CDR3 nucleotides read TGCGCCAGCAGCCAAGTTAACGAGGGGGTATCGTCCAATGAGCAGTTCTTC. This gives the protein CASSQVNEGVSSNEQFF.

This clone was observed a few times. The V and J genes are TRBV7-2 and TRBJ2-7; D is perhaps TRBD1 (5 bases). Germline CDR1 and CDR2: SGHTA and FQGNSA. V was shortened by 6 bases and J by 3 bases, with 9 bases between the two germline ends. The length of the CDR3 is 12 residues. CDR3 coding DNA: TGTGCCAGCAGTCATACAGGCTACGAGCAGTACTTC. It codes for CASSHTGYEQYF. Drawing the rest from reference TRBV7-2 and TRBJ2-7, the complete variable domain is GAGVSQSPSNKVTEKGKDVELRCDPISGHTALYWYRQSLGQGLEFLIYFQGNSAPDKSGLPSDRFSAERTGGSVSTLTIQRTQQEDSAVYLCASSHTGYEQYFGPGTRLTVT.

This clone came up a few times. The V call is TRBV5-1, the J call TRBJ2-7; D ambiguous. CDR1 is SGHRS and CDR2 is YFSETQ in the germline V gene. CDR3 size: 12 residues. The V end was cut by 1 base, the J end by 6 bases, with 8 bases between. CDR3 sequence reads: CASSLPEREQYF. The CDR3 bases are TGCGCCAGCAGCTTGCCGGAGCGCGAGCAGTACTTC.

The V call is TRBV28, the J call TRBJ2-7, with D maybe TRBD2 (6 bases). The CDR3 sequence is 15 residues long. CDR1 and CDR2 (germline): MDHEN, SYDVKM. The V end was cut by 2 bases, the J end by 3 bases, with 14 bases between. The CDR3 sequence is CASSLAGPKSYEQYF. DNA for the CDR3: TGTGCCAGCAGTTTAGCGGGACCGAAAAGCTACGAGCAGTACTTC.

The V and J genes are TRBV2 and TRBJ2-2; D perhaps matches TRBD1 (5 bases). From germline, CDR1 is SNHLY and CDR2 FYNNEI. V was trimmed by 6 bases and J by 0 bases, leaving 11 bases between them. CDR3 length equals 15 residues. For the CDR3, the DNA is TGTGCCAGCAGGCTCGACAGACCGAACACCGGGGAGCTGTTTTTT. This gives the protein CASRLDRPNTGELFF.